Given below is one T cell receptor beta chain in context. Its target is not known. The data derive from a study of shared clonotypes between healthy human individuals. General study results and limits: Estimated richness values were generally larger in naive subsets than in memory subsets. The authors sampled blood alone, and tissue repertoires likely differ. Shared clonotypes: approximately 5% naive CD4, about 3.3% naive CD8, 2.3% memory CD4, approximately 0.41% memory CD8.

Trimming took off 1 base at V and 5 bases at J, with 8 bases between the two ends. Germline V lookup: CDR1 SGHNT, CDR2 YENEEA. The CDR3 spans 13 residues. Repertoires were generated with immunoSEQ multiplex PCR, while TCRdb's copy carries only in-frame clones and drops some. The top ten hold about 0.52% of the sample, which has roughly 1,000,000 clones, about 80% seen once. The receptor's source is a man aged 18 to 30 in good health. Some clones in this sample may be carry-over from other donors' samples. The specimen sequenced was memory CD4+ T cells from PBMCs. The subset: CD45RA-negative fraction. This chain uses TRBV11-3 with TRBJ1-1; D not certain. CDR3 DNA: TGTGCCAGCAGCTTAGGGCCTGGGACTGAAGCTTTCTTT. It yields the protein CASSLGPGTEAFF.